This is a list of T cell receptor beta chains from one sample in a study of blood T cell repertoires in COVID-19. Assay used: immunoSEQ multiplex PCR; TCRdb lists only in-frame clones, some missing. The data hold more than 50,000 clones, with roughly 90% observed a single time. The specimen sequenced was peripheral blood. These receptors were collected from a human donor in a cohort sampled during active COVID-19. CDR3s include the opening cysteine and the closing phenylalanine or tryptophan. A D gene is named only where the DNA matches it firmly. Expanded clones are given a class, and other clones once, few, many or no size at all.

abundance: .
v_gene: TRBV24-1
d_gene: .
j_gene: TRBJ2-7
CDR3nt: TGTGCCACCAGTGATGGGACAGCCGGGACTGGATACTACGAGCAGTACTTC
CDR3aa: CATSDGTAGTGYYEQYF

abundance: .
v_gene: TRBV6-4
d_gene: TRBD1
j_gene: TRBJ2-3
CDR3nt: TGTGCCAGCAGTCCAGGACAGGCTAATTATACGCAGTATTTT
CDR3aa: CASSPGQANYTQYF

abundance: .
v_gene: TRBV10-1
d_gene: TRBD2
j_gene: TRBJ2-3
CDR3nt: TGCGCCAGCAGTGAGTCGAGTGCTAGCGGGATGGATACGCAGTATTTT
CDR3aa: CASSESSASGMDTQYF

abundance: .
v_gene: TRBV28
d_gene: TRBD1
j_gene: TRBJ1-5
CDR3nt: TGTGCCAGCAGTTTATCCGGGACAGATAGCAATCAGCCCCAGCATTTT
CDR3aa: CASSLSGTDSNQPQHF

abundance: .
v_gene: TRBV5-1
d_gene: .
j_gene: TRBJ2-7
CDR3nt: TGCGCCAGCAGCTTGGAAACAGGGATCTCCTACGAGCAGTACTTC
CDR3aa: CASSLETGISYEQYF

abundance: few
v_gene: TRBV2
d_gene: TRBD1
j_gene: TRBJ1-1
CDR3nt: TGTGCCAGCGGAAGTGTCGGGACAGCCCGAGGAGCTTTCTTT
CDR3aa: CASGSVGTARGAFF

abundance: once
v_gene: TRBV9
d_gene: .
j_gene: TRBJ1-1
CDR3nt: TGTGCCAGCAGCGTAGGGGGGACTATAGGGGACACTGAAGCTTTCTTT
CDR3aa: CASSVGGTIGDTEAFF

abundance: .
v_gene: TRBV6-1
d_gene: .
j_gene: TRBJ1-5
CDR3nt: TGTGCCAGCAGTGAGTACCCGCCAACAGGGTGGGTCAATCAGCCCCAGCATTTT
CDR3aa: CASSEYPPTGWVNQPQHF

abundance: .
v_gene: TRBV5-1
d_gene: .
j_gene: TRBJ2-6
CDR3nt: TGCGCCAGCAGCTTCAAGTTTGAAGGGGCCGGGGCCAACGTCCTGACTTTC
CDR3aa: CASSFKFEGAGANVLTF

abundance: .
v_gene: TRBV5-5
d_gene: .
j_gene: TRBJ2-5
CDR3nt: TGTGCCAGCAGCTTGGGTGACTTACAAGAGACCCAGTACTTC
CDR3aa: CASSLGDLQETQYF

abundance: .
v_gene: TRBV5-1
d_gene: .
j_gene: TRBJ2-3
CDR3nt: TGCGCCAGCAGCTTGGAGGGGGACATCGGCACAGATACGCAGTATTTT
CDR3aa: CASSLEGDIGTDTQYF

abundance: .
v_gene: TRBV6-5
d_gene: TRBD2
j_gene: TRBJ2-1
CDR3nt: TGTGCCAGCAGACGACTAGCGGGGGTTCACAATGAGCAGTTCTTC
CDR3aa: CASRRLAGVHNEQFF

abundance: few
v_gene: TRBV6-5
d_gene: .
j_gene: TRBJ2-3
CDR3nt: TGTGCCAGCAGTTACCGGGGGGCGATTGCAGATACGCAGTATTTT
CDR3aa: CASSYRGAIADTQYF

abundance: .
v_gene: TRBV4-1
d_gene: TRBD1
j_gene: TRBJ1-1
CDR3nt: TGCGCCAGCAGCCAAGGGACAGGGACCACTGAAGCTTTCTTT
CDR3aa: CASSQGTGTTEAFF

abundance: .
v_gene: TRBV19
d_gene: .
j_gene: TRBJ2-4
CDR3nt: TGTGCCAGTAACGAGCTAGCCAAAAACATTCAGTACTTC
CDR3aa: CASNELAKNIQYF

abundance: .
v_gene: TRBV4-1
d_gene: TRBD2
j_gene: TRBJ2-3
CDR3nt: TGCGCCAGCAGCCAGTCGGGACTAGCGGGAAACACAGATACGCAGTATTTT
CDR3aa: CASSQSGLAGNTDTQYF

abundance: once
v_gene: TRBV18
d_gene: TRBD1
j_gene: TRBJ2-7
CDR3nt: TGTGCCAGCTCACCTGCCGGGACAGGGACCTACGAGCAGTACTTC
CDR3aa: CASSPAGTGTYEQYF

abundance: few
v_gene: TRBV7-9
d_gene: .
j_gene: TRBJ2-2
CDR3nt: TGTGCCAGCAGCTTTAGACAGTACACCGGGGAGCTGTTTTTT
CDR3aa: CASSFRQYTGELFF

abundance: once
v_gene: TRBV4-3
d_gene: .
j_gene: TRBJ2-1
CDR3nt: TGCGCCAGCAGCCAAGATAGGGCTCGGGATTTCCCGGGGGAGCAGTTCTTC
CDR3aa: CASSQDRARDFPGEQFF

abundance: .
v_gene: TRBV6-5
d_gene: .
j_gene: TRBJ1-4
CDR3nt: TGTGCCAGCAGTTACTCTCCAATCGCGGCTAATGAAAAACTGTTTTTT
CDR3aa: CASSYSPIAANEKLFF

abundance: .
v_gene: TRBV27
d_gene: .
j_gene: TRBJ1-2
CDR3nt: TGTGCCAGCAGCCTGAGGGGGGGCTCGAACTATGGCTACACCTTC
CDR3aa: CASSLRGGSNYGYTF

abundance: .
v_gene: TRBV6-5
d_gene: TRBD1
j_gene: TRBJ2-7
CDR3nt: TGTGCCAGCAGTTACTCGGACAGGGGACACTACGAGCAGTACTTC
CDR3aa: CASSYSDRGHYEQYF